The sequence of this T cell receptor beta chain was determined in a study of T cells in Graves' hyperthyroidism and ophthalmopathy. This CDR3 comprises 13 residues. V shed 2 bases and J shed 8 bases, with 10 bases lying between them. The germline V gene encodes CDR1 MGHRA and CDR2 YSYEKL. Amplified TCR beta CDR3 regions came from RNA transcripts. A set of HTBI primers served as the primers for a first-round RT-PCR of the TCR CDR3. TCRdb processed the multiplex PCR reads anew with MiXCR; each CDR3 protein has one entry. The repertoire consists of hundreds of thousands of distinct CDR3 sequences, with 20% occurring once and the leading ten covering less than 55%.

V is TRBV4-1 and J is TRBJ2-1; tentatively, D is TRBD2 (5 bases). The origin of this receptor is a middle-aged man with Graves' ophthalmopathy. The specimen was blood. CDR3 protein: CASSQRLAYEQFF. CDR3 DNA: TGCGCCAGCAGCCAACGGCTAGCATATGAGCAGTTCTTC.